One sample yielded the 10 T cell receptor beta chains listed below, sequenced in a study of post-analysis software for immune sequencing data. No antigens are known for them. Unique molecular identifiers were carried by the TCR beta cDNA libraries. From the PCR reads, TCRdb called clonotypes with MiXCR, one entry per CDR3 protein. The sample shows 430,000 or so distinct CDR3 sequences, roughly 40% of them seen only once. Findings of the study overall: Controls showed lower frequencies than patients for roughly 5 TRBV segments, and TRBV5-6, TRBV5-1 and TRBV20-1 were among these.

The sample taken for sequencing was blood. These receptors were collected from a girl aged 2 to 10 with multiple sclerosis.

The chain employs TRBV20-1 and TRBJ2-2; D gene uncertain. V was clipped by 6 bases and J by 6 bases, with 14 bases between them. The CDR3 runs 13 residues. Germline lookup yields CDR1 DFQATT and CDR2 SNEGSKA (reference sequence). CDR3 nucleotides: TGCAGTGCCCGGGCATGGGCCCCCGGGGAGCTGTTTTTT. Translating gives CSARAWAPGELFF.

V is TRBV18 and J is TRBJ2-5; tentative D call: TRBD1 (5 bases). The CDR3 extends over 13 amino acids. CDR1 and CDR2 from the germline V gene are KGHSH and LQKENI. Trimming left V 4 bases short and J 5 bases short, with 11 bases between. CDR3 nucleotides: TGTGCCAGCTCACGGGGCATTACTGAGACCCAGTACTTC. Its translation: CASSRGITETQYF.

The chain carries TRBV28 and TRBJ2-1; 11 bases agree with TRBD2. Trimming at V came to 4 bases and at J to 15 bases, leaving 17 bases not matched to a gene. Germline CDR1 reads MDHEN; CDR2 reads SYDVKM. This CDR3 spans 16 amino acids. The CDR3 sequence: CASSSPFGTSGRWRFF. The CDR3 nucleotides are TGTGCCAGCAGTTCCCCATTCGGGACTAGCGGTAGATGGCGGTTCTTC. The whole variable domain, remainder taken from reference TRBV28 and TRBJ2-1, is DVKVTQSSRYLVKRTGEKVFLECVQDMDHENMFWYRQDPGLGLRLIYFSYDVKMKEKGDIPEGYSVSREKKERFSLILESASTNQTSMYLCASSSPFGTSGRWRFFGPGTRLTVL.

As DNA, the CDR3 is TGTGCCAGCAGGCGGACGGGACAGGGGAGAGGCTACACCTTC. Protein: CASRRTGQGRGYTF. The chain recombines TRBV5-6 with TRBJ1-2; 10 positions match TRBD1. The ends lost 5 bases at V and 8 bases at J; junction bases unmatched: 9. CDR3 size: 14 residues. Germline V gene sequence: CDR1 SGHDT, CDR2 YYEEEE.

Points on this clonotype: One end of the junction does not line up with germline, which may come from a read error. V and J are TRBV28 and TRBJ1-6; 8 bases match TRBD1. Germline CDR1 and CDR2: MDHEN and SYDVKM. The CDR3 has 16 amino acids. CDR3 amino acids: CVSSLRGQGVRSPLHF. Here the CDR3 DNA reads TGTGTCAGCAGCCTGAGAGGACAGGGCGTCCGCTCACCCCTCCACTTT.

The chain carries TRBV11-2 and TRBJ2-7; TRBD1 matches 8 bases. This CDR3 spans 17 amino acids. In germline, CDR1 is SGHAT, CDR2 FQNNGV. The V and J ends lost 2 bases and 1 base, in that order; junction bases with no gene match: 10. In DNA, the CDR3 is TGTGCCAGCAGCTTATTGGGGCAGGGGGCCCCTTCCTACGAGCAGTACTTC. Protein: CASSLLGQGAPSYEQYF.

This clonotype was seen a few times. The V gene is TRBV7-9, the J gene TRBJ2-2, with D unclear. Germline V gene sequence: CDR1 SEHNR, CDR2 FQNEAQ (reference sequence). Deletions cut 5 bases from V and 6 bases from J, with 7 bases between. The CDR3 extends over 12 amino acids. The CDR3 region has the DNA TGTGCCAGCAGCGTGGGGTCCGGGGAGCTGTTTTTT. This sequence encodes CASSVGSGELFF.

J is TRBJ2-4 and V is TRBV20-1; 9 positions agree with TRBD2. The CDR3 sequence is 15 residues long. V was pared by 6 bases and J by 0 bases, with 6 bases of the junction left unmatched. Germline-derived CDR1 and CDR2 are DFQATT and SNEGSKA (reference sequence). CDR3 DNA: TGCAGTGCCAACCCGACTAGCGGAGCCAAAAACATTCAGTACTTC. Translated: CSANPTSGAKNIQYF.

This chain connects TRBV29-1 to TRBJ2-7; D is possibly TRBD2 (6 bases). The germline CDR1 and CDR2 sequences are SQVTM and ANQGSEA. The CDR3 length is 13 residues. V was trimmed by 4 bases and J by 4 bases, leaving 14 bases between them. CDR3 DNA: TGCAGCGTTGGAGCGGGTTCCGTGTACGAGCAGTACTTC. Its protein is CSVGAGSVYEQYF.

This clonotype was counted between two and nine times. The chain joins TRBV20-1 to TRBJ2-1; 9 bases align to TRBD1. The CDR3 has 15 residues. Germline V CDR1 and CDR2: DFQATT, SNEGSKA (reference sequence). V was pared by 6 bases and J by 5 bases, with 11 bases of the junction left unmatched. CDR3 nucleotides: TGCAGTGCCCCTCTGGGACAGGGATATAACAATGAGCAGTTCTTC. It encodes CSAPLGQGYNNEQFF.